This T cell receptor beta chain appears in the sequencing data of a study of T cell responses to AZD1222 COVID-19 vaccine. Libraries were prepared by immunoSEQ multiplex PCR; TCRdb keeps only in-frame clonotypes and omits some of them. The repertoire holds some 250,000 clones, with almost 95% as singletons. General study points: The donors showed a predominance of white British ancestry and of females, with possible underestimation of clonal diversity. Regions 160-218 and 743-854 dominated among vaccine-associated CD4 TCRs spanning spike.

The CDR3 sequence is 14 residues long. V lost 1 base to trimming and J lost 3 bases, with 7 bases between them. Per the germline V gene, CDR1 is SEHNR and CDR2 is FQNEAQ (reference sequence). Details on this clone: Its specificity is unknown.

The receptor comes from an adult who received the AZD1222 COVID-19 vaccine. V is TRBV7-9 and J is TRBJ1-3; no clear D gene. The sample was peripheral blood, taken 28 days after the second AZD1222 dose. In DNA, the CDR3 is TGTGCCAGCAGCTTAGAAGGGAATGGAAACACCATATATTTT. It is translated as CASSLEGNGNTIYF.